A selection of T cell receptor beta chains follows, all from one sample in a study of blood T cell repertoires in COVID-19. Assay used: immunoSEQ multiplex PCR; TCRdb lists only in-frame clones, some missing. In the table there are roughly 330,000 clones, 87% of which are singletons. Specimen: peripheral blood. The origin of the receptors is a man aged 25-45 years with COVID-19, enrolled during active disease. CDR3s include the opening cysteine and the closing phenylalanine or tryptophan. The order of the fields is CDR3 protein, CDR3 DNA, clone size, J gene, V gene, D gene, CDR3 length. D genes are given only for firm matches. The size field is filled for only some rows; it gives once, few, many or a size class.

CASSPRGQDNSPLHF	TGTGCCAGCTCACCACGGGGACAGGATAATTCACCCCTCCACTTT	NA	TRBJ1-6	TRBV18	TRBD1	15
CSALGDSLYEQYF	TGCAGCGCCTTGGGGGACAGTCTCTACGAGCAGTACTTC	NA	TRBJ2-7	TRBV29-1	TRBD1	13
CASSSKSSTDTQYF	TGCGCCAGCAGCTCTAAATCTAGCACAGATACGCAGTATTTT	NA	TRBJ2-3	TRBV5-1	NA	14
CASSLAGGGYTF	TGTGCCAGCAGCTTGGCTGGGGGGGGCTACACCTTC	NA	TRBJ1-2	TRBV5-4	NA	12
CASSRDTHVSHF	TGTGCCAGCAGTCGGGACACTCACGTTAGCCACTTT	NA	TRBJ1-6	TRBV11-2	NA	12
CASSPKREGLGEQYF	TGCGCCAGCAGCCCCAAGCGGGAGGGCCTGGGGGAGCAGTACTTC	NA	TRBJ2-7	TRBV4-1	TRBD2	15
CASSFRPGQNNEQFF	TGTGCCAGCAGCTTCCGACCTGGACAGAACAATGAGCAGTTCTTC	NA	TRBJ2-1	TRBV11-2	NA	15
CASSENIGNTIYF	TGTGCCAGCAGTGAAAACATTGGAAACACCATATATTTT	NA	TRBJ1-3	TRBV6-4	NA	13
CASSGRDNLNYGYTF	TGTGCCAGCAGTGGCCGGGACAACCTAAACTATGGCTACACCTTC	NA	TRBJ1-2	TRBV6-1	NA	15
CASSQVARDDQPQHF	TGCGCCAGCAGCCAAGTTGCCAGGGATGATCAGCCCCAGCATTTT	NA	TRBJ1-5	TRBV4-1	NA	15
CASSKAWDREPSPYEQYF	TGTGCCAGCAGCAAAGCTTGGGACAGGGAACCTAGCCCCTACGAGCAGTACTTC	few	TRBJ2-7	TRBV21-1	NA	18
CASSLHTGSAEAFF	TGTGCCAGCAGCTTACACACAGGGAGCGCTGAAGCTTTCTTT	NA	TRBJ1-1	TRBV11-2	NA	14
CASSDSAGAYNEQFF	TGTGCCAGCAGTGACTCGGCAGGGGCCTACAATGAGCAGTTCTTC	NA	TRBJ2-1	TRBV6-4	NA	15
CASSIGDRGNTEAFF	TGTGCCAGTAGTATAGGGGACAGGGGGAACACTGAAGCTTTCTTT	NA	TRBJ1-1	TRBV19	TRBD1	15
CASSITGKGTEAFF	TGCGCCAGCAGCATCACAGGGAAGGGCACTGAAGCTTTCTTT	NA	TRBJ1-1	TRBV5-1	NA	14
CALGDTEAFF	TGTGCTTTAGGGGACACTGAAGCTTTCTTT	few	TRBJ1-1	TRBV30	NA	10
CASSLLGGRGHSEQFF	TGTGCCAGCAGCCTCCTAGGGGGCAGGGGGCACAGTGAGCAGTTCTTC	NA	TRBJ2-1	TRBV14	TRBD1	16
CASSNGSTGPYGYTF	TGTGCCAGTAGTAATGGGTCGACAGGGCCCTATGGCTACACCTTC	once	TRBJ1-2	TRBV19	TRBD1	15
CATSDSDRKRNGQYF	TGTGCCACCAGTGATTCGGACAGAAAAAGGAACGGGCAGTACTTC	NA	TRBJ2-7	TRBV24-1	NA	15
CSVELGGNTEAFF	TGCAGCGTTGAACTGGGGGGGAACACTGAAGCTTTCTTT	NA	TRBJ1-1	TRBV29-1	NA	13